These 4 T cell receptor gamma chains were all obtained from the same sample, sequenced in a study of Vδ1+ human thymocytes. Study-level findings and limits: Thymic TRG and TRD repertoires appeared highly polyclonal, with Gaussian CDR3 length distributions.

The antigens these receptors bind are not known. Sequences come from RNA converted to cDNA by reverse transcription. CDR3 amplicons came from multiplex PCR with pooled V-gene forward and constant-region reverse primers. TCRdb re-called clones from the multiplex PCR reads via CATT. The data contain more than 35,000 gamma-chain clones, around 21% of them singletons. The sequenced sample was Vdelta1+ gamma-delta thymocytes from the thymus. As to subset: FACS-sorted CD3+ TCRalphabeta- TCRVdelta1+ TCRVdelta2- thymocytes. The receptors were gathered from a girl under three years old who had congenital heart surgery.

The rearrangement uses TRGV9 and TRGJ1 or TRGJ2. Germline assignment: CDR1 GITISATS and CDR2 ISYDGTV (reference sequence). Trimming at V came to 0 bases and at J to 12 bases, leaving 20 bases not matched to a gene. The CDR3 is 16 amino acids. The CDR3 is CALWEVLRWVKVWKLF. In nucleotides, the CDR3 is TGTGCCTTGTGGGAGGTGCTCAGGTGGGTGAAGGTTTGGAAACTCTTT.

This clone was observed a few times. The V call is TRGV8, the J call TRGJP2. The CDR3 runs 15 residues. CDR1 and CDR2 (germline): VENAVY, YDSYNSRV. V lost 2 bases, J lost 2 bases, and 5 bases stayed unmatched. CDR3 in amino acids: CATWDIGSSDWIKTF. The CDR3 DNA is TGTGCCACCTGGGATATTGGGAGTAGTGATTGGATCAAGACGTTT.

The chain has TRGV4 and TRGJP2. The CDR3 runs to 25 residues. J gave up 4 bases and V 3 bases, and 38 bases lay outside the gene matches. Germline V lookup: CDR1 EGSTGY, CDR2 YDSYTSSV. The CDR3 bases are TGTGCCACCTGGGATTGGAGGCTCCCCCGGCCCAAACCCCCTCGCTCGGAGTATAGTGATTGGATCAAGACGTTT. This encodes CATWDWRLPRPKPPRSEYSDWIKTF.

This clone was observed at least ten times. Given a much more abundant clone one base away, this may be a read error. Other DNA sequences from this sample encode an identical CDR3 as well. The genes are TRGV9 and TRGJ1 or TRGJ2. Germline V gene data show CDR1 as GITISATS and CDR2 as ISYDGTV (reference sequence). V lost 1 base to trimming and J lost 5 bases; unmatched junction nucleotides: 2. The CDR3 contains 12 residues. CDR3 residues: CALWEVNYKKLF. CDR3 DNA sequence: TGTGCCTTGTGGGAGGTTAATTATAAGAAACTCTTT.